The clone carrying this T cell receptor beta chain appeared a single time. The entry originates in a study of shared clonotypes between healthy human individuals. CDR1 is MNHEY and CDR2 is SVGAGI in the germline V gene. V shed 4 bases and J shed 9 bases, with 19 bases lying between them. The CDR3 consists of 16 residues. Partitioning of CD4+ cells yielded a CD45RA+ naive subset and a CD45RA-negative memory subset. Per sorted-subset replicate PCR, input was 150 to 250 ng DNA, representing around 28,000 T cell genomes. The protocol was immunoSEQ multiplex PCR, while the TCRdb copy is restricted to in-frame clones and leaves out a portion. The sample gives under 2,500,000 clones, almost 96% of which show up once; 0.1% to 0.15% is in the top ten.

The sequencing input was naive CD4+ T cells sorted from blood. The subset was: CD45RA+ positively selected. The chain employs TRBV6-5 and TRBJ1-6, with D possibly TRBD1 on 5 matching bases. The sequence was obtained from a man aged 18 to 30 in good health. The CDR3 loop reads CASSSGGQGGGSPLHF. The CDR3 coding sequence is TGTGCCAGCAGTTCCGGCGGGCAGGGAGGTGGTTCACCCCTCCACTTT.